This T cell receptor beta chain comes out of a study of OX40 agonist ivuxolimab in advanced cancers. Looking at the study overall: From roughly 20 to 79 years was the age range, with a mean of around 60 years, and around 83% were male.

CDR3 size: 18 residues. TCRdb keeps only in-frame clones here, not all; method: immunoSEQ multiplex PCR. Of tens of thousands of clones listed, roughly 77% are singletons. Overall study findings and caveats: Clonal expansion from baseline to week 6 occurred in both CD4+ and CD8+ T cells.

As regards this clone: Its matching antigen is unknown.

This receptor was taken from an adult with an advanced solid tumor such as melanoma, head and neck, liver or kidney cancer. Here the sequenced sample was CD4+ or CD8+ T cells sorted from blood, taken in a trial of the OX40 agonist ivuxolimab. The gene calls are TRBV21-1 and TRBJ1-1. TRBV21-1 is a known pseudogene. CDR3 bases: TGTGCCAGCAGCCCCTCCGACGGGTGCGGTTGTACGGGCACTGAAGCTTTCTTT. As protein: CASSPSDGCGCTGTEAFF.